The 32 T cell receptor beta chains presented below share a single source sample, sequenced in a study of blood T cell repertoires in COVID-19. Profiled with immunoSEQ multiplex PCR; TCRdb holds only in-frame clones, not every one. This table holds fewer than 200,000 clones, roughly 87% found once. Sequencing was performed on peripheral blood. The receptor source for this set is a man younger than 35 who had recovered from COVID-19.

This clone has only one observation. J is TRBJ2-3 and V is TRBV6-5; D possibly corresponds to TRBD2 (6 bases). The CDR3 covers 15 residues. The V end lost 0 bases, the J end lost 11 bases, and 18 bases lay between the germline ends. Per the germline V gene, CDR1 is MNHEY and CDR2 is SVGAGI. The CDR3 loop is CASSYSGTSSDGQYF. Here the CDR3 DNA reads TGTGCCAGCAGTTACTCCGGGACTTCCTCCGACGGGCAGTATTTT.

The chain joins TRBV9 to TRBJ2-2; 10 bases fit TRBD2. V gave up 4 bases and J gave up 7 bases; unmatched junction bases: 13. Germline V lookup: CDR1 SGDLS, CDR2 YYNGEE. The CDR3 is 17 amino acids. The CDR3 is CASSSSPSGRRFGELFF. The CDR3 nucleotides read TGTGCCAGCAGCTCAAGCCCTAGCGGGAGAAGGTTCGGGGAGCTGTTTTTT. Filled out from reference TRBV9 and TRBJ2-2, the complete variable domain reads DSGVTQTPKHLITATGQRVTLRCSPRSGDLSVYWYQQSLDQGLQFLIQYYNGEERAKGNILERFSAQQFPDLHSELNLSSLELGDSALYFCASSSSPSGRRFGELFFGEGSRLTVL.

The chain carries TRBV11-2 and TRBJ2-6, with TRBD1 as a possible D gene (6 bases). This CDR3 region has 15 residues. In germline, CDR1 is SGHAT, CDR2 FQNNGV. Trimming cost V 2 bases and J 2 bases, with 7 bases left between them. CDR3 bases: TGTGCCAGCAGCTTAACAGGGACTGGGGCCAACGTCCTGACTTTC. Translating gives CASSLTGTGANVLTF.

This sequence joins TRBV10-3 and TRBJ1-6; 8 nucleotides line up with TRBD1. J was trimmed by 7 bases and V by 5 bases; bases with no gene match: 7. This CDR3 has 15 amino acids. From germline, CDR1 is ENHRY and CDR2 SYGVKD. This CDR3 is CAISPSDRENSPLHF. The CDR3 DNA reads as TGTGCCATCAGTCCGTCGGACAGGGAAAATTCACCCCTCCACTTT.

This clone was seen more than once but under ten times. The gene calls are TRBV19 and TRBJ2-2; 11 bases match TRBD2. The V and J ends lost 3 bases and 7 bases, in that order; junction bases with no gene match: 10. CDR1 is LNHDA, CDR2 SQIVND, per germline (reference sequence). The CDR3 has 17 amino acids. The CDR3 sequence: CASSIRTTSGASGELFF. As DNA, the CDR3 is TGTGCCAGTAGTATCCGGACGACTAGCGGGGCGAGCGGGGAGCTGTTTTTT.

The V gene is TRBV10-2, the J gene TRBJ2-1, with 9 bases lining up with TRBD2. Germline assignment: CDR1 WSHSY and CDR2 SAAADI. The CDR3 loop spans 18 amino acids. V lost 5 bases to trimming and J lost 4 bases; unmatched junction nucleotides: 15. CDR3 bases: TGCGCCAGCAGTACCCCCACAAAGCGGGAGGAAATTTACAATGAGCAGTTCTTC. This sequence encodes CASSTPTKREEIYNEQFF.

Here the CDR3 reads CASSAEGTGGSETQYF. For the CDR3, the DNA is TGTGCCAGCAGCGCCGAGGGGACAGGGGGATCCGAGACCCAGTACTTC. J is TRBJ2-5 and V is TRBV9; TRBD1 matches at 11 bases. This CDR3 has 16 residues. V was pared by 3 bases and J by 5 bases, with 9 bases of the junction left unmatched. Germline V gene sequence: CDR1 SGDLS, CDR2 YYNGEE.

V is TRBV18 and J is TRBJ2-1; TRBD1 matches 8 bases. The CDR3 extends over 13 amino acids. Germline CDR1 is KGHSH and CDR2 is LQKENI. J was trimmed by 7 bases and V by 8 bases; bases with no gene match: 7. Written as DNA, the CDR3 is TGTGCCAGCATTATCAGGGGGCAAAATGAGCAGTTCTTC. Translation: CASIIRGQNEQFF.

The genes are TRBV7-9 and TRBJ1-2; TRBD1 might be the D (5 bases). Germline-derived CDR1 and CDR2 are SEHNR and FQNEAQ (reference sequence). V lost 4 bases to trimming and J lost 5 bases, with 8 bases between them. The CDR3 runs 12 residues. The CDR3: CASSSTDYGYTF. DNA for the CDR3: TGTGCCAGCAGCTCGACAGATTATGGCTACACCTTC.

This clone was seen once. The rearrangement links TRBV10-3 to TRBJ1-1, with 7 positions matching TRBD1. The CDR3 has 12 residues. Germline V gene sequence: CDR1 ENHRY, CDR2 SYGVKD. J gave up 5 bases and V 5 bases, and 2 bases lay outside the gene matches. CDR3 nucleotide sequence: TGTGCCATCAGTACAGGGGTTACTGAAGCTTTCTTT. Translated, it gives CAISTGVTEAFF.

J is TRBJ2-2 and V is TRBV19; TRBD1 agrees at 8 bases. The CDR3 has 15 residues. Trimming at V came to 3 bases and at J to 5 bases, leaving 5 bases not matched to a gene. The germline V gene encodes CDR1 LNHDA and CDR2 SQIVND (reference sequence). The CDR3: CASSIRTGLTGELFF. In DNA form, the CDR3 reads TGTGCCAGTAGTATTAGGACAGGGTTGACCGGGGAGCTGTTTTTT.

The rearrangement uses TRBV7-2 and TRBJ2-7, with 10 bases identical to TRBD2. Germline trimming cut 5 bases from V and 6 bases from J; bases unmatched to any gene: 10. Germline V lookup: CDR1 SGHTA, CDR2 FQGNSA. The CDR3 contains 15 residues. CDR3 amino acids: CASSLRGSSGSEQYF. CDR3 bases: TGTGCCAGCAGCCTCCGCGGATCTAGCGGGAGCGAGCAGTACTTC.

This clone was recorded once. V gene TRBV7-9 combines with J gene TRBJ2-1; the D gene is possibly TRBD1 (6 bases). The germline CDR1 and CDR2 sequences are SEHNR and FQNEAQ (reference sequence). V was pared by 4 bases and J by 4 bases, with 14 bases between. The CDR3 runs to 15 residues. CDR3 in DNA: TGTGCCAGCAGCTGGGGCGATGGGACATACAATGAGCAGTTCTTC. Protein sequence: CASSWGDGTYNEQFF. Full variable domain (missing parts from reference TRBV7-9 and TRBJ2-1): DTGVSQNPRHKITKRGQNVTFRCDPISEHNRLYWYRQTLGQGPEFLTYFQNEAQLEKSRLLSDRFSAERPKGSFSTLEIQRTEQGDSAMYLCASSWGDGTYNEQFFGPGTRLTVL.

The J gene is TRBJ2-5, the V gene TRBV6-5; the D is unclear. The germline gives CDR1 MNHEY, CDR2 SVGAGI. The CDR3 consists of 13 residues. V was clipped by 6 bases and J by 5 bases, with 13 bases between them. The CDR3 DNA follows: TGTGCCAGCAGGACCCTAGTGGGTGAGACCCAGTACTTC. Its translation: CASRTLVGETQYF.

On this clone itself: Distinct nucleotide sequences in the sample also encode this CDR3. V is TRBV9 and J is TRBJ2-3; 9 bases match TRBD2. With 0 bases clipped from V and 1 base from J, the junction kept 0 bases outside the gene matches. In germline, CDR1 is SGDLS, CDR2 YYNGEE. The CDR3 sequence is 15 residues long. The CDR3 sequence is CASSVGTSGTDTQYF. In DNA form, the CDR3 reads TGTGCCAGCAGCGTAGGGACTAGCGGCACAGATACGCAGTATTTT.

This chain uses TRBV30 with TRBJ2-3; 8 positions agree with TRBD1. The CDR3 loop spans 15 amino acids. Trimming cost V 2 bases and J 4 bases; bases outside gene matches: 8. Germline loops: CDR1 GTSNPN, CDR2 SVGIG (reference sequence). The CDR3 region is CAWSTETGAPDTQYF. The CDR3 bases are TGTGCCTGGAGTACCGAGACAGGGGCCCCAGATACGCAGTATTTT.

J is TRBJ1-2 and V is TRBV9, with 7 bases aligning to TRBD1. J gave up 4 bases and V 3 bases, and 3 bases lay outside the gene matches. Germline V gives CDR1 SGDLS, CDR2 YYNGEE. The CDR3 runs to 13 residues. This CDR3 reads CASSATGPYGYTF. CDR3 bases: TGTGCCAGCAGCGCGACAGGGCCCTATGGCTACACCTTC.

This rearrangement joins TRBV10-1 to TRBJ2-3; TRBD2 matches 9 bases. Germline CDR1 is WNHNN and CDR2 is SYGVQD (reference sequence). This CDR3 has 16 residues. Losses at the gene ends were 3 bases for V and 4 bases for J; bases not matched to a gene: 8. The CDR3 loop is CASSDGVAGEADTQYF. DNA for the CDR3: TGCGCCAGCAGTGATGGGGTAGCGGGAGAGGCAGATACGCAGTATTTT.

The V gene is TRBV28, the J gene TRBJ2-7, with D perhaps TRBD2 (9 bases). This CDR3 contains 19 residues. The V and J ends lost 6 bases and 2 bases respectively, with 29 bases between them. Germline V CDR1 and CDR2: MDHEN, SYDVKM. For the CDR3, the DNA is TGTGCCAGCAGCCCAGGGGACAGGTTTATAGGACTAGCGACCTACGAGCAGTACTTC. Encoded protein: CASSPGDRFIGLATYEQYF.

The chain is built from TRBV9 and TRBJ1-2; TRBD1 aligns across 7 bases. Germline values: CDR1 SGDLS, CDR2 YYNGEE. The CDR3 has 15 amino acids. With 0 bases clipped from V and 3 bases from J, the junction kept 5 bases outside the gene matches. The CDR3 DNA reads TGTGCCAGCAGCGTAGATAGGACAGGCCACTATGGCTACACCTTC. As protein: CASSVDRTGHYGYTF.

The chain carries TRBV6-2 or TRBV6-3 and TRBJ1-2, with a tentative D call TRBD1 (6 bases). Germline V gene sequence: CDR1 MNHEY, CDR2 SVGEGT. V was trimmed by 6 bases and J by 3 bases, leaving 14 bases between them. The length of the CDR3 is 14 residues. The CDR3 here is CASRPTGLDYGYTF. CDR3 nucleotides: TGTGCCAGCAGACCTACAGGGCTTGACTATGGCTACACCTTC.

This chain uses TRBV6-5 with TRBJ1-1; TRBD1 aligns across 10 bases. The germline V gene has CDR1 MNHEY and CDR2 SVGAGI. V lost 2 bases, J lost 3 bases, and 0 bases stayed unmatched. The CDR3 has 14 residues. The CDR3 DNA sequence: TGTGCCAGCAGTTACGGGACAGGGGACACTGAAGCTTTCTTT. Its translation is CASSYGTGDTEAFF.

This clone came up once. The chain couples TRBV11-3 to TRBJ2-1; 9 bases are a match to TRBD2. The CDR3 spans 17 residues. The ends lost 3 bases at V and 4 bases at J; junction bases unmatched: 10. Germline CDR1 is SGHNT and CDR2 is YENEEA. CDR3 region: CASSFTGASGTYNEQFF. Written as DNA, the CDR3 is TGTGCCAGCAGCTTCACGGGGGCTAGCGGGACATACAATGAGCAGTTCTTC.

CDR3 coding DNA: TGTGCCAGCTCACCTCTCAGTAGCACAGATACGCAGTATTTT. This sequence encodes CASSPLSSTDTQYF. V usage is TRBV18 and J usage is TRBJ2-3; no definite D call. Per germline, CDR1 KGHSH and CDR2 LQKENI. V lost 3 bases to trimming and J lost 0 bases, with 7 bases between them. The CDR3 covers 14 residues.

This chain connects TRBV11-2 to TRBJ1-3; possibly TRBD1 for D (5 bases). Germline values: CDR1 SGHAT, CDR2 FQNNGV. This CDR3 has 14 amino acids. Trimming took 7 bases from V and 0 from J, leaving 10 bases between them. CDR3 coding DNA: TGTGCCAGCACCTCGACAGACTCTGGAAACACCATATATTTT. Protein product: CASTSTDSGNTIYF.

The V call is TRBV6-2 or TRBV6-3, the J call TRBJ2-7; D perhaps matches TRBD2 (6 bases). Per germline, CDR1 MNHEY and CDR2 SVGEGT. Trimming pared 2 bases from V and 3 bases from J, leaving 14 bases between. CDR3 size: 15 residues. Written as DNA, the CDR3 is TGTGCCAGCAGTTACCGTACTAGCACCTACTACGAGCAGTACTTC. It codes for CASSYRTSTYYEQYF.

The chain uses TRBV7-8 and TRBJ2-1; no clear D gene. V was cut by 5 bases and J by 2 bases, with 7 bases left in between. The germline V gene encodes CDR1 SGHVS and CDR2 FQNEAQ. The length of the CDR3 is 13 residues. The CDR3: CASSLPAYNEQFF. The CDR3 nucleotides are TGTGCCAGCAGCCTCCCCGCCTACAATGAGCAGTTCTTC.

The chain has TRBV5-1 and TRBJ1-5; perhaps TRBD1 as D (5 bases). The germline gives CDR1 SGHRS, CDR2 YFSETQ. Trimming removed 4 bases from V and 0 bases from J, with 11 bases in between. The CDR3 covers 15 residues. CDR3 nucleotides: TGCGCCAGCAGCCCGGACAATCGTAGCAATCAGCCCCAGCATTTT. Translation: CASSPDNRSNQPQHF.

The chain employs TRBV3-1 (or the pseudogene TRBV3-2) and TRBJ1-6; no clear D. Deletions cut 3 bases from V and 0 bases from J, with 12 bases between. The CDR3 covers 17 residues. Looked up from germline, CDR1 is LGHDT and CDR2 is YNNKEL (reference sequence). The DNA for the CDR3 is TGTGCCAGCAGCCAGACCCCAACTAGCTCCTATAATTCACCCCTCCACTTT. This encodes CASSQTPTSSYNSPLHF.

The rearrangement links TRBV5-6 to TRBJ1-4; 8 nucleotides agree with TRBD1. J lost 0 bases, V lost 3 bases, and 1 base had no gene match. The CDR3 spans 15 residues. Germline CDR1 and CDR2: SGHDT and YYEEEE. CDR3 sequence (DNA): TGTGCCAGCAGCTGGACAGGGTCAACTAATGAAAAACTGTTTTTT. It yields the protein CASSWTGSTNEKLFF.

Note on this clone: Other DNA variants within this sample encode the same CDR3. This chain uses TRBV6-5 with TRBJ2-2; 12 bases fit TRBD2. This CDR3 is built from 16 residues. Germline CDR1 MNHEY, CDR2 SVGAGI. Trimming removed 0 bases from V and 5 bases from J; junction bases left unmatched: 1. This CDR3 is CASSYSTSGSTGELFF. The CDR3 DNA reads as TGTGCCAGCAGTTACTCGACTAGCGGGAGTACCGGGGAGCTGTTTTTT.

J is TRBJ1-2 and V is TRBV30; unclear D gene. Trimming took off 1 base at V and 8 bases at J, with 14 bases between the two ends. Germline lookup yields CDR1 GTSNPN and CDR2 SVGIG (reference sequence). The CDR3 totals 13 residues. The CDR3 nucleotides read TGTGCCTGGAGTGGGGCAGCCGCTGTCGGCTACACCTTC. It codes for CAWSGAAAVGYTF. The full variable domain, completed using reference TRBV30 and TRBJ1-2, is SQTIHQWPATLVQPVGSPLSLECTVEGTSNPNLYWYRQAAGRGLQLLFYSVGIGQISSEVPQNLSASRPQDRQFILSSKKLLLSDSGFYLCAWSGAAAVGYTFGSGTRLTVV.